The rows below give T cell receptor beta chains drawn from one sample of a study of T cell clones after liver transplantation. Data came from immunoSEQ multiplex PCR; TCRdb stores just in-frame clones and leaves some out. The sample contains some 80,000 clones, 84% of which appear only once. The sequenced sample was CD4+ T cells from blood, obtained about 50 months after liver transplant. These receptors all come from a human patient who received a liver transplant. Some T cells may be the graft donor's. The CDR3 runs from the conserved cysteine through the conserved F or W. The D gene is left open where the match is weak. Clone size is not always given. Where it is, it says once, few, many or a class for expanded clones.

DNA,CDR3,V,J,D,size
TGTGCCAGCAGTCCCGGGACAGGGTCACACAATGAGCAGTTCTTC,CASSPGTGSHNEQFF,TRBV11-2,TRBJ2-1,TRBD1,.
TGTGCCAGCAGCCCTCGGCGCAGACTGAGCTCCTACAATGAGCAGTTCTTC,CASSPRRRLSSYNEQFF,TRBV7-9,TRBJ2-1,.,.
TGTGCCAGCACCATCACGGACGCAGGAGAAGCTTTCTTT,CASTITDAGEAFF,TRBV5-6,TRBJ1-1,.,.
TGTGCCTGGGCCACCCAGGGGACGCCCACCTACGAGCAGTACTTC,CAWATQGTPTYEQYF,TRBV30,TRBJ2-7,.,once
TGTGCCAGCAGCTTAGCGGGGGGCTTCAAAGATGGCTACACCTTC,CASSLAGGFKDGYTF,TRBV7-2,TRBJ1-2,.,.
TGTGCCAGCAGCTTACAGGGGAGCAATGAGCAGTTCTTC,CASSLQGSNEQFF,TRBV5-4,TRBJ2-1,TRBD1,.
TGTGCCAGCACCCCCACGGGCCCCGGGACACGCGGATACGAGCAGTACTTC,CASTPTGPGTRGYEQYF,TRBV6-4,TRBJ2-7,.,.
TGTGCCAGCAGCCACGATATACAGGGCACGAGAGGCTACACCTTC,CASSHDIQGTRGYTF,TRBV28,TRBJ1-2,.,.
TGTGCCAGCTCACGGGACACATCAAAAGAGACCCAGTACTTC,CASSRDTSKETQYF,TRBV18,TRBJ2-5,.,.
TGTGCCAGCAGCCCAGGACTAGCGGGACCATCCACAGATACGCAGTATTTT,CASSPGLAGPSTDTQYF,TRBV5-6,TRBJ2-3,TRBD2,.
TGTGCCAGCAGTTCCGTAGGGGCCCGGTCCTACGAGCAGTACTTC,CASSSVGARSYEQYF,TRBV28,TRBJ2-7,.,.
TGCGCCAGCAGCCAAGAAGGGACAGGGGTCGCCAAAAACATTCAGTACTTC,CASSQEGTGVAKNIQYF,TRBV4-3,TRBJ2-4,TRBD1,.
TGTGCCAGCAGTTTTTTAGCGGGAGAAATGAATGAGCAGTTCTTC,CASSFLAGEMNEQFF,TRBV27,TRBJ2-1,TRBD2,.
TGTGCCAGCAGTGAAGAACTACTGTTGAATGAGCAGTTCTTC,CASSEELLLNEQFF,TRBV2,TRBJ2-1,.,.
TGTGCCAGTAGTTACGGCGGGAGTATACCCGGGGAGCTGTTTTTT,CASSYGGSIPGELFF,TRBV19,TRBJ2-2,TRBD2,.
TGTGCCAGCAGCCAGGGGACTAGCACAGATACGCAGTATTTT,CASSQGTSTDTQYF,TRBV4-2,TRBJ2-3,.,.
TGTGCTAGTGGTTTCGGTCAGCCCCAGCATTTT,CASGFGQPQHF,TRBV12-5,TRBJ1-5,.,.
TGTGCCAGTAGTATAGATGGGGGAGGCTACTTCCCTCCTAACTATGGCTACACCTTC,CASSIDGGGYFPPNYGYTF,TRBV19,TRBJ1-2,.,.
TGTGCCAGCAGCTTCCAGCTAGGGTCGGTGCCAGAGACCCAGTACTTC,CASSFQLGSVPETQYF,TRBV7-6,TRBJ2-5,.,.
TGTGCCAGCACCCCCGGATCGGGTAACACTGAAGCTTTCTTT,CASTPGSGNTEAFF,TRBV7-2,TRBJ1-1,.,.
TGTGCCAGCAGTTTATATAGGGACGGGGCTGCTACGAGGGAGCAGTACTTC,CASSLYRDGAATREQYF,TRBV28,TRBJ2-7,.,.
TGTGCCAGCAGTGACTCTAAGGCCAGATCACATCAAGAGACCCAGTACTTC,CASSDSKARSHQETQYF,TRBV6-4,TRBJ2-5,.,.
TGTGCCAGCAGCCCGGGGGCCGGGCGACGTCGGGGCTACACCTTC,CASSPGAGRRRGYTF,TRBV28,TRBJ1-2,.,.
TGTGCCAGCAGTCGCACCCGGGACCGCTCGGCGGGGGAGCAGTTCTTC,CASSRTRDRSAGEQFF,TRBV2,TRBJ2-1,.,.
TGTGCCAGCAGTCTAGCGGCCTTCACAGATACGCAGTATTTT,CASSLAAFTDTQYF,TRBV28,TRBJ2-3,TRBD2,once
TGTGCCAGCAGTGAGAATAATCAGCCCCAGCATTTT,CASSENNQPQHF,TRBV6-1,TRBJ1-5,.,.
TGTGCCAGCAGCCTGATAGGGGAAGAGCGGCGGTATTTT,CASSLIGEERRYF,TRBV4-2,TRBJ2-3,.,.
TGTGCCAGCAGCTTAACGACTAGCGGGGTCACAGATACGCAGTATTTT,CASSLTTSGVTDTQYF,TRBV7-3,TRBJ2-3,TRBD2,.
TGTGCCAGCAGTCACAGGGGAGAGACCCAGTACTTC,CASSHRGETQYF,TRBV6-6,TRBJ2-5,TRBD1,.
TGTGCCTGGAGCAAGGCACGAGGGAGTAATGAAAAACTGTTTTTT,CAWSKARGSNEKLFF,TRBV30,TRBJ1-4,.,.
TGTGCCATCAGCCGCCAAGCGGGAGCAATGGCAGATACGCAGTATTTT,CAISRQAGAMADTQYF,TRBV10-3,TRBJ2-3,TRBD2,.
TGCGCCAGCAGCCGTAGCGGATTCGACAATGAGCAGTTCTTC,CASSRSGFDNEQFF,TRBV5-1,TRBJ2-1,.,once
TGTGCCAGCAGCGTAACAGGGGACGGAAACACCATATATTTT,CASSVTGDGNTIYF,TRBV9,TRBJ1-3,TRBD1,.
TGTGCCAGCAGCCCCCGACAGGGATCAGGGGAGACCCAGTACTTC,CASSPRQGSGETQYF,TRBV5-6,TRBJ2-5,TRBD1,.
TGTGCCAGCTCCACCGACGGGATTTCCTACGAGCAGTACTTC,CASSTDGISYEQYF,TRBV18,TRBJ2-7,.,few
TGTGCCAGCAGCCAAGGAGCCCGGGGGGGCCTAACCGGGGAGCTGTTTTTT,CASSQGARGGLTGELFF,TRBV4-2,TRBJ2-2,TRBD2,.
TGTGCCAGCACCCTCACTCCGAACACTGAAGCTTTCTTT,CASTLTPNTEAFF,TRBV7-2,TRBJ1-1,.,.
TGTGCCAGCAGCTTAGGTCGGTGGTTGAAGACTGAAGCTTTCTTT,CASSLGRWLKTEAFF,TRBV7-8,TRBJ1-1,.,.
TGTGCCAGCAGCGTCTCGGGCAGGGAGTACGAGCAGTACTTC,CASSVSGREYEQYF,TRBV9,TRBJ2-7,.,.
TGTGCCAGCAGCCCGACGTCAGCAGCTGAAGCTTTCTTT,CASSPTSAAEAFF,TRBV7-9,TRBJ1-1,.,.
TGTGCCAGCACTCTGGGGTTCGGGTACAATGAGCAGTTCTTC,CASTLGFGYNEQFF,TRBV6-5,TRBJ2-1,.,.
TGTGCCAGCAGCTTGGGGGACAGGGGGAACTATGGCTACACCTTC,CASSLGDRGNYGYTF,TRBV5-6,TRBJ1-2,TRBD1,.
TGTGCCAGCAGTTTATATGGGACAGGGGGCGATCAGCCCCAGCATTTT,CASSLYGTGGDQPQHF,TRBV28,TRBJ1-5,TRBD1,few
TGTGCCAGCAGGCGAGGACTACCCATGGGTGAGCAGTTCTTC,CASRRGLPMGEQFF,TRBV5-4,TRBJ2-1,.,.
TGCGCCAGCAGCCGGGGGACAGGGGTCTATCAGCCCCAGCATTTT,CASSRGTGVYQPQHF,TRBV4-3,TRBJ1-5,TRBD1,.
TGTGCCAGCTCACCACTTCGGGACGGCCCCGAGCAGTACTTC,CASSPLRDGPEQYF,TRBV18,TRBJ2-7,.,.
TGTGCCAGCAGCTGGCGCGGGACAGGGCCCTCTGGGGCCAACGTCCTGACTTTC,CASSWRGTGPSGANVLTF,TRBV28,TRBJ2-6,TRBD1,.
TGTGCCAGCAGCGTCCCGGCGGGGGCCAACGTCCTGACTTTC,CASSVPAGANVLTF,TRBV9,TRBJ2-6,.,.
TGTGCCTGGAGTGTAACCGGGACGGGCACAGATACGCAGTATTTT,CAWSVTGTGTDTQYF,TRBV30,TRBJ2-3,.,.
TGTGCCTGGAACCGGGACAGGGACACCGGGGAGCTGTTTTTT,CAWNRDRDTGELFF,TRBV30,TRBJ2-2,TRBD1,.
TGTGCCAGCAGCTTAGGGGCTAACACCGGGGAGCTGTTTTTT,CASSLGANTGELFF,TRBV7-2,TRBJ2-2,.,.
TGTGCCAGCAGCTCCACAGGGTCTGTTAACTATGGCTACACCTTC,CASSSTGSVNYGYTF,TRBV7-9,TRBJ1-2,.,once
TGCGCCAGCAGCTTGGGAGGGCTTACCCGCACAGATACGCAGTATTTT,CASSLGGLTRTDTQYF,TRBV5-1,TRBJ2-3,.,.
TGCGCCAGCACCCCGACTAGCGGGAGGGGCACAGATACGCAGTATTTT,CASTPTSGRGTDTQYF,TRBV5-1,TRBJ2-3,TRBD2,.
TGTGCCAGCCGACTAGCGGGGGGACAAGAGACCCAGTACTTC,CASRLAGGQETQYF,TRBV11-1,TRBJ2-5,TRBD2,.
TGTGCCAGCAGTCCTACGACAGCCCCTTATGGCTACACCTTC,CASSPTTAPYGYTF,TRBV28,TRBJ1-2,.,.